This T cell receptor (beta chain) was sequenced during a study of memory CD4+ T cells and cytomegalovirus serostatus. The sort gate was single viable CD3+CD4+CD8-CD45RO+ cells for memory CD4+ T cells. Total CD4+ T cells were enriched by CD4 positive selection. The assay was immunoSEQ multiplex PCR, and TCRdb's table has in-frame clones only and misses some. The sample carries tens of thousands of clones, about 80% recorded once. The CDR3 runs 13 residues. V lost 5 bases and J 0 bases, leaving 7 bases between the germline ends. Germline values: CDR1 SGHAT, CDR2 FQNNGV. The chain is built from TRBV11-2 and TRBJ1-1; D remains ambiguous. The TCR sequence derives from an adult in good health and CMV-seropositive. The source material was memory CD4+ T cells from blood. The CDR3 DNA is TGTGCCAGCAGCCTCGGGGTGAACACTGAAGCTTTCTTT. Translating it yields CASSLGVNTEAFF. The full variable domain, its missing parts supplied by reference TRBV11-2 and TRBJ1-1, is EAGVAQSPRYKIIEKRQSVAFWCNPISGHATLYWYQQILGQGPKLLIQFQNNGVVDDSQLPKDRFSAERLKGVDSTLKIQPAKLEDSAVYLCASSLGVNTEAFFGQGTRLTVV.